This TCR beta chain was identified in a study of molecular identifiers for immune sequencing clone quantification. TCRdb reanalysed the PCR reads using MiXCR and keeps one entry per CDR3 protein. The sample includes about half a million distinct CDR3 sequences, over 20% of them seen just once. RNA fractions of 10%, 30% or 50% and 20,000 to 1,000,000 sorted cells were the source of naive CD8 libraries. This CDR3 comprises 12 residues. Germline CDR1 and CDR2: MNHEY and SVGEGT. Trimming took off 2 bases at V and 6 bases at J, with 5 bases between the two ends. The table lists this clonotype with a few counts. No antigen is known for it. Study results and limitations: Detection of one spiked Jurkat cell's TCR RNA reportedly worked in some 980,000 naive cells. Naive cells had under 1% of molecules in clones above 20 RNA copies, effectors over 99%. Barcode-sharing identical TCR molecules could underestimate highly expanded clone sizes.

The receptor was isolated from a human donor in good health. Some libraries in this study had Jurkat cell RNA spiked in. V and J are TRBV6-2 or TRBV6-3 and TRBJ2-1, with D unresolved. Sequencing input: naive CD8+ T cells from blood, with Jurkat cell RNA spiked in. Sample subset: FACS-sorted CD8+CD4-CCR7+CD45RA+ naive T cells. CDR3 region: CASSYGPNEQFF. Here the CDR3 DNA reads TGTGCCAGCAGTTACGGCCCCAATGAGCAGTTCTTC.